This T cell receptor (beta chain) was captured by sequencing in a study of blood T cell repertoires in COVID-19 (dated by TCRdb to the early 2020s). With regard to the full study: Collaborator samples came from the United States, Italy and Spain and covered acute and convalescent phases of COVID-19. The material from the prospective study consisted of cDNA or gDNA derived from T cells, B-cell-depleted T cells, or PBMCs. Deeply sampled blood TCRbeta repertoires from subjects exposed to, actively infected with, or recovered from COVID-19 were included in the dataset. The repertoires were made available in a free public database intended to serve as a resource for research on the immune response to SARS-CoV-2. The samples were drawn from the first 160 participants of the ongoing ImmuneRACE study and from over a thousand subjects provided by 6 global collaborators. Sample metadata almost always included a de-identified subject ID, COVID-19 status, age in years and sex. Where available, HLA class I and class II types were taken from metadata supplied by the sample provider and were not determined by assay-based typing.

The collaborating institutions used their own protocols to collect whole blood in K2EDTA tubes. For TCRbeta analysis, collaborator samples were shipped as frozen whole blood, as isolated PBMCs, or as DNA extracted from either sample type. This clone was counted only a few times. Its specific antigen is unknown. No base qualities exist here, and no much larger clone lies one base off it. The investigation overall reported the following: How much clinical and demographic metadata was included differed by source and by participant, and the metadata was provided uncurated.

Trimming leaves V shorter by 4 bases and J shorter by 0 bases, with the junction holding 3 bases beyond the gene matches. The CDR3 sequence holds 16 residues, the cysteine and phenylalanine included. The read is trimmed to its CDR3 DNA, 48 bases read in frame from base 1. The germline V gene gives CDR1 as SGDLS and CDR2 as YYNGEE. The immunoSEQ Assay, a bias-controlled multiplex PCR, was used to amplify TCRbeta CDR3 regions from genomic DNA. As for the original processing: Within the assay, amplification of reference gene primers was used to estimate how many nucleated cells each sample contained. To quantify the absolute abundance of each unique TCRbeta CDR3 rearrangement, sequence reads were collapsed and filtered. For each sample, productive Simpson clonality was calculated by taking the square root of Simpson's diversity index across productive rearrangements. TCRdb stores this immuneACCESS table with in-frame sequences only. Part of the clones is absent; in the studies checked, under half of the shortfall reflects unresolved V genes, and no reason is known for the rest. The V and J calls and clone size come from that table; D and trimming were worked out from the DNA. The sample has under 150,000 clones on record, more than 70% of them singletons. Together, the top ten hold 5.5% to 6.5% of the sample.

The sequence came from a man older than 75 with active or convalescent COVID-19. Sequencing was done on a sample of peripheral blood. The V gene is TRBV9 and the J gene is TRBJ2-2, with TRBD2 matching 10 junction bases. The CDR3 reads as follows: CASSPSGGANTGELFF. The nucleotide sequence reads as follows: TGTGCCAGCAGCCCAAGCGGGGGGGCGAACACCGGGGAGCTGTTTTTT.